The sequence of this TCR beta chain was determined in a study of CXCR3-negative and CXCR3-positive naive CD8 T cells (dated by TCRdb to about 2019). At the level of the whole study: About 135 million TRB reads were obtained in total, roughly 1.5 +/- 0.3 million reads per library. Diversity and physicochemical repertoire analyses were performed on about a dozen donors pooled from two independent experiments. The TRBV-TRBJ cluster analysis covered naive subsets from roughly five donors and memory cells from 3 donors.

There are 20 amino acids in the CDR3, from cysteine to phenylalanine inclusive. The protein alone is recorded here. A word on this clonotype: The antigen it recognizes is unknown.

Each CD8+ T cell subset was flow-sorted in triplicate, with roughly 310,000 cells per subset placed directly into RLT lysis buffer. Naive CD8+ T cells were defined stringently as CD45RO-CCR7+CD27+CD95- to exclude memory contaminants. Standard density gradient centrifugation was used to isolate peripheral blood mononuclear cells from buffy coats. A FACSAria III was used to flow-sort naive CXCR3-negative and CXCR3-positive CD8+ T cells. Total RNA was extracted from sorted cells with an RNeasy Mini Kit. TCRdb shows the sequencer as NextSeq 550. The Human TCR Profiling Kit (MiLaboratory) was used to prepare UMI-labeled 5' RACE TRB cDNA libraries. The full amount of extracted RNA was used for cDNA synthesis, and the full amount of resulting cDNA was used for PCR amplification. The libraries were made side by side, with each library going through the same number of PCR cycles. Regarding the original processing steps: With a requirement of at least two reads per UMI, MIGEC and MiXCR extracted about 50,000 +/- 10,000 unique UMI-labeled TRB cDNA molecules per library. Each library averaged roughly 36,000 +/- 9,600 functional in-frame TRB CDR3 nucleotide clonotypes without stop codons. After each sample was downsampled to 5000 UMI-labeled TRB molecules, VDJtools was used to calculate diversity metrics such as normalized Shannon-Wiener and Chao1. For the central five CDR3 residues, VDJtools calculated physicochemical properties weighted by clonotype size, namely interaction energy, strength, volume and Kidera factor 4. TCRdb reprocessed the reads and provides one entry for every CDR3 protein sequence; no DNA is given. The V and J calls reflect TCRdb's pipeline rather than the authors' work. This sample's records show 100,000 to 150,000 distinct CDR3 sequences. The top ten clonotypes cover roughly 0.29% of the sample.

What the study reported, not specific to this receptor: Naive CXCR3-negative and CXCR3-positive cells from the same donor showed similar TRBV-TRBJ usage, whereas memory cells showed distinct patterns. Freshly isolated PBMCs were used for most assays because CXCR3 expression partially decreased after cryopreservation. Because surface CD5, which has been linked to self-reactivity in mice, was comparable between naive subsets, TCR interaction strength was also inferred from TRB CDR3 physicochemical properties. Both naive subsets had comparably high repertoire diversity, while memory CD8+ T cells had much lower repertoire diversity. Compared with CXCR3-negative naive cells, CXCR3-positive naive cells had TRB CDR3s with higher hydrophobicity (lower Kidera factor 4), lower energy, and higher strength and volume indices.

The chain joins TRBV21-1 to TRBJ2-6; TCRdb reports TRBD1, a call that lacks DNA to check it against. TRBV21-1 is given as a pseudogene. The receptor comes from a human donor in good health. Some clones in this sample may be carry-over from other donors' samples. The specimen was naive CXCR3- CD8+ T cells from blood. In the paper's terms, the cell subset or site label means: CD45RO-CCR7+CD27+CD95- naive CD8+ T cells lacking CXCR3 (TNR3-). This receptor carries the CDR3 CASSALTDREGSSGANVLTF.